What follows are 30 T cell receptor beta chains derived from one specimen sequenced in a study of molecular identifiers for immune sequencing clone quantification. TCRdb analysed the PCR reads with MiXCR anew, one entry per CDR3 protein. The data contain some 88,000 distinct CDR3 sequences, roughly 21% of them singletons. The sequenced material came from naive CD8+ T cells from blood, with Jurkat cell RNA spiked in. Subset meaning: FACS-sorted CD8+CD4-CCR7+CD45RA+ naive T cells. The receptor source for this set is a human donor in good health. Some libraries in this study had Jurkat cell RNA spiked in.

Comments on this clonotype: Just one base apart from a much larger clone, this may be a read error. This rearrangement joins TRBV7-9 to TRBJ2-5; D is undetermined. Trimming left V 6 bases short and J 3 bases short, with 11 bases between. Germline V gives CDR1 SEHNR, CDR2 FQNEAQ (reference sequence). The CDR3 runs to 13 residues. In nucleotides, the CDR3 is TGTGCCAGCAGACCCACAGCTGAAGAGACCCAGTACTTC. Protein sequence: CASRPTAEETQYF.

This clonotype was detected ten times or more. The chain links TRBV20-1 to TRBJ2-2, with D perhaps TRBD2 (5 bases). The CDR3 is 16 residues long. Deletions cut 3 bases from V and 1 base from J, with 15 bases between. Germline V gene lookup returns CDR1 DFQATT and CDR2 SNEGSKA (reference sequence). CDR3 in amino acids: CSASFRGQENTGELFF. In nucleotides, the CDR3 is TGCAGTGCTAGTTTCCGCGGGCAGGAGAACACCGGGGAGCTGTTTTTT.

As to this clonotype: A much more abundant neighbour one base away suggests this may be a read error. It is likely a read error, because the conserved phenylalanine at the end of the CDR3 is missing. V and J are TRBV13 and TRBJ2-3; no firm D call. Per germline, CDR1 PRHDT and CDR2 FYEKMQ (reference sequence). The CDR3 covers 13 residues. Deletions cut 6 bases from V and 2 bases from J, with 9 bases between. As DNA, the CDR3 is TGTGCCAGCAGATCCGAAAACACAGATACGCAGTATCTT. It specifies CASRSENTDTQYL.

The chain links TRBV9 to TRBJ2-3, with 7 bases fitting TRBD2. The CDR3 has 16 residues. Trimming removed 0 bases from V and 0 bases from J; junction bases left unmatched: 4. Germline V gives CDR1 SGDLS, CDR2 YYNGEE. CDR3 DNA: TGTGCCAGCAGCGTAGAGGGAGGGTTTAGCACAGATACGCAGTATTTT. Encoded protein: CASSVEGGFSTDTQYF.

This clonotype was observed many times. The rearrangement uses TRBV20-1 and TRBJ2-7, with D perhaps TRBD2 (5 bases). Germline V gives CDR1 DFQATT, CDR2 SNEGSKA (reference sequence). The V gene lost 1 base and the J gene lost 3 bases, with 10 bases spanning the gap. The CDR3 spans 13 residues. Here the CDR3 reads CSARGGSDYEQYF. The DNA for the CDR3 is TGCAGTGCTAGAGGCGGGTCCGACTACGAGCAGTACTTC.

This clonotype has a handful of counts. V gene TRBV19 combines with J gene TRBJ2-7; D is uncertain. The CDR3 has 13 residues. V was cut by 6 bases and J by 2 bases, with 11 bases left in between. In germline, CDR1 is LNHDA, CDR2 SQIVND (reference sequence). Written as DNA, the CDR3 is TGTGCCAGTAGCTCAAGGGTTACCTACGAGCAGTACTTC. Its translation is CASSSRVTYEQYF.

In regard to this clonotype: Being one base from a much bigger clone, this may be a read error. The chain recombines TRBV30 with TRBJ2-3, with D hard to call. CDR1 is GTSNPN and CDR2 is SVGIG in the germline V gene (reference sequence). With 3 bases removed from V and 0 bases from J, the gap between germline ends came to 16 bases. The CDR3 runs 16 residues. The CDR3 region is CAWRQVTSQSTDTQYF. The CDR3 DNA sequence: TGTGCCTGGAGGCAGGTGACAAGCCAGAGCACAGATACGCAGTATTTT.

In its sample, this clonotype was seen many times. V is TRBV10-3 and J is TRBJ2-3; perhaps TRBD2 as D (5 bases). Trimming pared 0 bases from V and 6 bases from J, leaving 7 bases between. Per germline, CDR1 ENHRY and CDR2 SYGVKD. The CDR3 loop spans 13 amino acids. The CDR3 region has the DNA TGTGCCATCAGTGAGTCGACGGGGGATACGCAGTATTTT. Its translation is CAISESTGDTQYF.

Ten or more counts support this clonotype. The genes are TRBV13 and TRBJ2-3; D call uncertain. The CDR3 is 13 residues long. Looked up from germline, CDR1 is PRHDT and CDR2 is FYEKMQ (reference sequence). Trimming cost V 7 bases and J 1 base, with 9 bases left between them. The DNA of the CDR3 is TGTGCCAGCAACTTGAGAGGCACAGATACGCAGTATTTT. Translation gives CASNLRGTDTQYF.

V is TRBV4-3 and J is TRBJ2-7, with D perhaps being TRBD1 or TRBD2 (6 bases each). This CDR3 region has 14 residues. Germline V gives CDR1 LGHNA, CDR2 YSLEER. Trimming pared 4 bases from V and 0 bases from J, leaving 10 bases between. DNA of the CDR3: TGCGCCAGCAGCCGAGGGGGGAGCTCCTACGAGCAGTACTTC. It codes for CASSRGGSSYEQYF.

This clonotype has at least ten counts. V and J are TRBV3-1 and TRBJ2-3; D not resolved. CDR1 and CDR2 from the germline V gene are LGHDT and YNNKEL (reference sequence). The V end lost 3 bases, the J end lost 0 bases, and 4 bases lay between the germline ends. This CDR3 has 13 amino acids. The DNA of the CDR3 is TGTGCCAGCAGCCAGAGTAGCACAGATACGCAGTATTTT. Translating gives CASSQSSTDTQYF.

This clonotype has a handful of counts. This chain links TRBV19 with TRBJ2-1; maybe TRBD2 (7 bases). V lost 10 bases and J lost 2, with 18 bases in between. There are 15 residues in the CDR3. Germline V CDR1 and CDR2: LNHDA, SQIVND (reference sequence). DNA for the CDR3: TGTGCCACCTCGAAGGGGGGGGTGACCTACAATGAGCAGTTCTTC. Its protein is CATSKGGVTYNEQFF.

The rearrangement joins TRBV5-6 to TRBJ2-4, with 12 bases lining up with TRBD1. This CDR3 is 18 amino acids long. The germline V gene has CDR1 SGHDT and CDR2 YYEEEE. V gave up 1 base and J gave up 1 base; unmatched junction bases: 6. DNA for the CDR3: TGTGCCAGCAGCTTGAGGGACAGGGGGCACGAGGCCAAAAACATTCAGTACTTC. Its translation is CASSLRDRGHEAKNIQYF.

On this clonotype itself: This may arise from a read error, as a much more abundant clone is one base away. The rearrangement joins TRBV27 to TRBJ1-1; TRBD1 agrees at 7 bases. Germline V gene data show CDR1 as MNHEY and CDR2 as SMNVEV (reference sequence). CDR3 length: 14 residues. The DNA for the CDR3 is TGTGCCGGCAGCTCCGGGACAGCACCCACTGAAGCTTTCTTT. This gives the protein CAGSSGTAPTEAFF.

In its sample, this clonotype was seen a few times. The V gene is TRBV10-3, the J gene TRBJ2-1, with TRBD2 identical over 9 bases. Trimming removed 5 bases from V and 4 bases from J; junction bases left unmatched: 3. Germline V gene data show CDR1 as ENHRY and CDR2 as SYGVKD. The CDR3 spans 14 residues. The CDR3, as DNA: TGTGCCATCAGTTCTAGCGGGGTATACAATGAGCAGTTCTTC. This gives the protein CAISSSGVYNEQFF.

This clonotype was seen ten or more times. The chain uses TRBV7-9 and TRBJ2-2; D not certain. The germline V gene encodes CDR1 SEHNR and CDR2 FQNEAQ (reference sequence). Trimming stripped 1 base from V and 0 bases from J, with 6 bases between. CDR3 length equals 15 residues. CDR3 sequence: CASSLGLANTGELFF. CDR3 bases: TGTGCCAGCAGCTTAGGTCTAGCGAACACCGGGGAGCTGTTTTTT.

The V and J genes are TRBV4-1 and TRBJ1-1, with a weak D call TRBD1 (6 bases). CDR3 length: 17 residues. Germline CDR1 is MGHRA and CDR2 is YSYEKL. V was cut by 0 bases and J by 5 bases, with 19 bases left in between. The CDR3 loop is CASSQDGAGARDTEAFF. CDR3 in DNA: TGCGCCAGCAGCCAAGACGGGGCAGGGGCGCGGGATACTGAAGCTTTCTTT.

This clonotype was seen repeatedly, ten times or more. CDR3 in amino acids: CASSNHHRGRRGYGYTF. As DNA, the CDR3 is TGTGCCAGCAGTAACCACCACAGGGGGCGAAGAGGTTATGGCTACACCTTC. This sequence joins TRBV6-2 or TRBV6-3 and TRBJ1-2, with 9 bases lining up with TRBD1. CDR3 length: 17 residues. CDR1 and CDR2 (germline): MNHEY, SVGEGT. V lost 5 bases to trimming and J lost 5 bases; unmatched junction nucleotides: 15.

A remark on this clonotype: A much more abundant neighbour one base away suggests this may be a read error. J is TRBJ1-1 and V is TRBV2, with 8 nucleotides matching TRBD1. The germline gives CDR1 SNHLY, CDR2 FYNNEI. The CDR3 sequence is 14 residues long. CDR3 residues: CASSAGQDPPETFF. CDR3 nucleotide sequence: TGTGCCAGCAGCGCGGGACAGGATCCTCCTGAAACTTTCTTT.

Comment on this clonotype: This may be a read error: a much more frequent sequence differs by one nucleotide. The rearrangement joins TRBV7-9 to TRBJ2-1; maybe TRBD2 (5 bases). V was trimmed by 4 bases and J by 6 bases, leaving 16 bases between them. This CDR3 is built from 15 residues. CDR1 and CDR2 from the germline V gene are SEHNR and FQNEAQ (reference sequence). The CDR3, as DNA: TGTGCCAGCAGCTCAAGGACTGCCCCATGCAATGAGCAGTTCTTC. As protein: CASSSRTAPCNEQFF.

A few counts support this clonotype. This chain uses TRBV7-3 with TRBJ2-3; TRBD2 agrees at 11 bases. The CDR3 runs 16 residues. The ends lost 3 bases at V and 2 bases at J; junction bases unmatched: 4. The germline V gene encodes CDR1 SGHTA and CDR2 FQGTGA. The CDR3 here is CASSFGTSGVTDTQYF. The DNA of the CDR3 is TGTGCCAGCAGCTTCGGGACTAGCGGAGTCACAGATACGCAGTATTTT.

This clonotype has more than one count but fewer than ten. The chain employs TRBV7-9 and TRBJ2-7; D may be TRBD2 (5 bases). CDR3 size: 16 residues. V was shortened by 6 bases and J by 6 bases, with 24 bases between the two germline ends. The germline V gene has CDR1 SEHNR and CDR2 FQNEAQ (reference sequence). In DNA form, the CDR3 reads TGTGCCAGCAGTACAAATAAGGAGGCCCCGATGAGCGAGCAGTACTTC. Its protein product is CASSTNKEAPMSEQYF.

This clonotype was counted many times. CDR3 coding DNA: TGTGCCAGCAGCTCAACGACTCCTCTGTACAATGAGCAGTTCTTC. Its protein product is CASSSTTPLYNEQFF. V gene TRBV13 combines with J gene TRBJ2-1; D gene uncertain. V was shortened by 4 bases and J by 4 bases, with 14 bases between the two germline ends. The CDR3 extends over 15 amino acids. Per germline, CDR1 PRHDT and CDR2 FYEKMQ (reference sequence).

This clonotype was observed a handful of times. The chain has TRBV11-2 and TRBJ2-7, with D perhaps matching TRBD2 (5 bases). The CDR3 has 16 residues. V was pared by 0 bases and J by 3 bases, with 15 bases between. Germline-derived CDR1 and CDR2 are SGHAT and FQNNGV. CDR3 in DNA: TGTGCCAGCAGCTTAGATGGCGGGTCCCGGTACTACGAGCAGTACTTC. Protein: CASSLDGGSRYYEQYF.

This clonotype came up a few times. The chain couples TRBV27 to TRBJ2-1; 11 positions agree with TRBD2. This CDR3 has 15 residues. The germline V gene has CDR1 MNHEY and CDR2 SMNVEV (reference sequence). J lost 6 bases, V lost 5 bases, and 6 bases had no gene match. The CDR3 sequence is CASSLLAGVVNEQFF. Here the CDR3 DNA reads TGTGCCAGCAGTCTACTAGCGGGAGTTGTCAATGAGCAGTTCTTC.

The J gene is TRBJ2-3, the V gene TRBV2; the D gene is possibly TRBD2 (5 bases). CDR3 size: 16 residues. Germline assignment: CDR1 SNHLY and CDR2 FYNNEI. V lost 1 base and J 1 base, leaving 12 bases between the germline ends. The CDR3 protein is CASSEGTGWGTDTQYF. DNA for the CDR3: TGTGCCAGCAGTGAAGGGACGGGGTGGGGCACAGATACGCAGTATTTT.

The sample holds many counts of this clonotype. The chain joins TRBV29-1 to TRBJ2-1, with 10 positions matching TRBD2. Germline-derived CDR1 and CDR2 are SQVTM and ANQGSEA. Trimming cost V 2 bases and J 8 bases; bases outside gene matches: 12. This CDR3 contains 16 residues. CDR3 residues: CSVEKWGLATAHEQFF. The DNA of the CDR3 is TGCAGCGTTGAAAAATGGGGACTAGCGACGGCACATGAGCAGTTCTTC.

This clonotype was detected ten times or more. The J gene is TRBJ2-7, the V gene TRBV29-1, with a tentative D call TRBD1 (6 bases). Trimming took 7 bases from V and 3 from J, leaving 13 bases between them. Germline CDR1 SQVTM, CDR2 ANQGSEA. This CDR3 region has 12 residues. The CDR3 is CSALIQGYEQYF. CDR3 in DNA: TGCAGCGCCCTCATACAGGGCTACGAGCAGTACTTC.

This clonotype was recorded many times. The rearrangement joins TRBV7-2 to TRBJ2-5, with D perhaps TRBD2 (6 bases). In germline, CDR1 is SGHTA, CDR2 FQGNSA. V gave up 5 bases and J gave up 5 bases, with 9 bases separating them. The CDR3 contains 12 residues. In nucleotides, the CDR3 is TGTGCCAGCAGCCCGGAGGGGGAGACCCAGTACTTC. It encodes CASSPEGETQYF.

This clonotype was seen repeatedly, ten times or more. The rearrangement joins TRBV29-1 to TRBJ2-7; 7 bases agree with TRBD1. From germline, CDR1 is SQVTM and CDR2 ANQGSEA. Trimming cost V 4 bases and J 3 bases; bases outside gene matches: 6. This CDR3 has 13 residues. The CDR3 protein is CSVGEGGVYEQYF. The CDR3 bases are TGCAGCGTTGGTGAAGGGGGCGTCTACGAGCAGTACTTC.